This T cell receptor beta chain stems from a study of CXCR3-negative and CXCR3-positive naive CD8 T cells (dated by TCRdb to the late 2010s). Notes on the research overall: In total, some 130 million TRB reads were obtained, or roughly 1.5 +/- 0.3 million reads per library. Naive subsets from 5 donors and memory cells from 3 donors were included in the TRBV-TRBJ cluster analysis. Data from about 10 donors, pooled across two independent experiments, went into the diversity and physicochemical repertoire analyses.

Beyond this particular receptor, the publication reports: Comparably high repertoire diversity was found in both naive subsets, whereas much lower repertoire diversity was found in memory CD8+ T cells. TRB CDR3s from CXCR3-positive naive cells showed higher hydrophobicity (lower Kidera factor 4), lower energy, and higher strength and volume indices than CXCR3-negative naive cells. Freshly isolated PBMCs were used for most assays because CXCR3 expression partially decreased after cryopreservation. Naive CXCR3-negative and CXCR3-positive cells from the same donor showed similar TRBV-TRBJ usage, whereas memory cells showed distinct patterns. Because surface CD5, which is linked to self-reactivity in mice, was comparable between the naive subsets, TCR interaction strength was also inferred from TRB CDR3 physicochemical properties.

In the case of this clonotype: There is no known antigen for this receptor.

The CDR3 goes from the cysteine to the phenylalanine over 14 residues. The DNA sequence is not available. The germline V gene provides CDR1 MNHEY and CDR2 SVGAGI. Each CD8+ T cell subset was flow-sorted in triplicate, with some 300,000 cells per subset placed directly into RLT lysis buffer. To exclude memory contaminants, naive CD8+ T cells were stringently defined as CD45RO-CCR7+CD27+CD95-. Standard density gradient centrifugation was used to isolate peripheral blood mononuclear cells from buffy coats. Naive CXCR3-negative and CXCR3-positive CD8+ T cells were flow-sorted using a FACSAria III. Total RNA was extracted from sorted cells with an RNeasy Mini Kit. The sample was run on a NextSeq 550. The Human TCR Profiling Kit (MiLaboratory) was used to make UMI-labeled 5' RACE TRB cDNA libraries. cDNA synthesis used the entire amount of extracted RNA, and PCR amplification then used the entire amount of cDNA produced. Libraries were prepared in parallel using an identical number of PCR cycles. In the source study's methods: MIGEC and MiXCR extracted about 57,000 +/- 9,900 unique UMI-labeled TRB cDNA molecules per library, requiring at least two reads per UMI. On average, approximately 40,000 +/- 10,000 functional in-frame TRB CDR3 nucleotide clonotypes lacking stop codons were found per library. After each sample was downsampled to 5000 UMI-labeled TRB molecules, VDJtools was used to calculate diversity metrics such as normalized Shannon-Wiener and Chao1. VDJtools was used to calculate clonotype-size-weighted physicochemical properties of the central five CDR3 residues, namely interaction energy, strength, volume and Kidera factor 4. After TCRdb reprocessed the reads, each CDR3 protein sequence was kept as one row, without DNA. Clone size and V and J calls follow TCRdb, not the original study. The table for this sample shows about 150,000 distinct CDR3 sequences. The ten most abundant clones make up nearly 0.5% of the sample.

The TCR originated in a human donor in good health. Some clones in this sample may be carry-over from other donors' samples. Material: naive CXCR3+ CD8+ T cells from blood. Read against the paper, the sample's cell subset or site label means: CD45RO-CCR7+CD27+CD95- naive CD8+ T cells expressing CXCR3 (TNR3+). The rearranged segments are TRBV6-5 and TRBJ2-7; the TCRdb D gene call, TRBD1, has no DNA to confirm it. For the CDR3, the sequence is CASSPSDLSYEQYF.